Listed here are 31 T cell receptor beta chains from one sample, sequenced in a study of cytomegalovirus exposure and HLA in healthy donors. It was with 60 Vbeta and 13 Jbeta primers that the PCR ran. TCRdb's table, derived via immunoSEQ multiplex PCR, lists solely in-frame clones and lacks some. The sample holds about 130,000 clones, approximately 61% seen once. Input material: PBMCs. These receptors were collected from a human donor in good health.

The sample holds one count of this clone. V usage is TRBV25-1 and J usage is TRBJ2-3; 9 nucleotides align to TRBD2. V lost 3 bases to trimming and J lost 2 bases; unmatched junction nucleotides: 6. Germline CDR1 is MGHDK and CDR2 is SYGVNS. The CDR3 has 16 residues. CDR3 residues: CASSDQLAGPTDTQYF. As DNA, the CDR3 is TGTGCCAGCAGTGACCAGCTAGCGGGACCCACAGATACGCAGTATTTT.

The chain couples TRBV18 to TRBJ1-5; 10 bases are shared with TRBD1. The CDR3 runs to 11 residues. Germline-derived CDR1 and CDR2 are KGHSH and LQKENI. The trim removed 2 bases at V and 15 bases at J, leaving 1 base unmatched. The CDR3 DNA sequence: TGTGCCAGCTCACCAGGGACAGGGGTGCATTTT. This sequence encodes CASSPGTGVHF. The full variable domain, in which reference TRBV18 and TRBJ1-5 provide the parts outside the CDR3, is NAGVMQNPRHLVRRRGQEARLRCSPMKGHSHVYWYRQLPEEGLKFMVYLQKENIIDESGMPKERFSAEFPKEGPSILRIQQVVRGDSAAYFCASSPGTGVHFGDGTRLSIL.

The chain employs TRBV18 and TRBJ2-2, with 8 nucleotides matching TRBD2. From germline, CDR1 is KGHSH and CDR2 LQKENI. The CDR3 covers 17 residues. The ends lost 3 bases at V and 0 bases at J; junction bases unmatched: 6. As DNA, the CDR3 is TGTGCCAGCTCACCGAGACTAGCGCCTACGAACACCGGGGAGCTGTTTTTT. Amino acid sequence: CASSPRLAPTNTGELFF.

This chain connects TRBV7-6 to TRBJ2-7, with TRBD1 as a possible D gene (6 bases). CDR1 and CDR2 from the germline V gene are SGHVS and FNYEAQ. V was shortened by 2 bases and J by 1 base, with 9 bases between the two germline ends. This CDR3 has 14 amino acids. CDR3 in DNA: TGTGCCAGCAGCTTACGACAGGTGTCCTACGAGCAGTACTTC. Amino acids: CASSLRQVSYEQYF.

V gene TRBV5-4 combines with J gene TRBJ2-7; 13 bases are a match to TRBD2. This CDR3 has 15 residues. The trim removed 4 bases at V and 4 bases at J, leaving 5 bases unmatched. Germline V gives CDR1 SGHNT, CDR2 YYREEE (reference sequence). CDR3 DNA: TGTGCCAGCAGCCCAGGGACTAGCGGGATTTACGAGCAGTACTTC. Translation: CASSPGTSGIYEQYF.

This chain connects TRBV5-6 to TRBJ2-5; no definite D call. Germline assignment: CDR1 SGHDT and CDR2 YYEEEE. CDR3 size: 13 residues. V was pared by 2 bases and J by 5 bases, with 10 bases between. This CDR3 reads CASSLLVLETQYF. DNA of the CDR3: TGTGCCAGCAGCTTACTCGTTCTGGAGACCCAGTACTTC.

The chain combines TRBV6-5 with TRBJ2-1, with 8 bases that match TRBD2. Germline loops: CDR1 MNHEY, CDR2 SVGAGI. The CDR3 is 15 amino acids. Trimming at V came to 5 bases and at J to 8 bases, leaving 11 bases not matched to a gene. The CDR3 protein is CASSRSREGLHEQFF. The CDR3 region has the DNA TGTGCCAGCAGTCGCAGCCGGGAGGGCCTCCATGAGCAGTTCTTC.

The rearrangement joins TRBV10-3 to TRBJ2-3; TRBD2 matches 10 bases. This CDR3 comprises 16 residues. CDR1 is ENHRY and CDR2 is SYGVKD in the germline V gene. The J segment lost 4 bases and the V segment lost 2 bases, leaving 6 bases of the junction unmatched. The CDR3 sequence is CAISEEASGSSDTQYF. The CDR3 DNA follows: TGTGCCATCAGTGAGGAAGCTAGCGGGAGTTCAGATACGCAGTATTTT.

A single count supports this clone. The chain recombines TRBV28 with TRBJ2-7; 13 positions match TRBD2. Trimming at V came to 6 bases and at J to 1 base, leaving 9 bases not matched to a gene. CDR1 and CDR2 (germline): MDHEN, SYDVKM. The CDR3 length is 17 residues. The CDR3 protein is CASSPWTSGSNSYEQYF. The CDR3 DNA follows: TGTGCCAGCAGCCCCTGGACTAGCGGGAGTAATTCCTACGAGCAGTACTTC.

This clone came up a few times. The rearrangement joins TRBV27 to TRBJ1-4; 9 nucleotides agree with TRBD1. Per germline, CDR1 MNHEY and CDR2 SMNVEV (reference sequence). With 5 bases clipped from V and 8 bases from J, the junction kept 6 bases outside the gene matches. CDR3 length: 14 residues. CDR3 in amino acids: CASSAGTGSEKLFF. As DNA, the CDR3 is TGTGCCAGCAGTGCCGGGACAGGGTCCGAAAAACTGTTTTTT.

J is TRBJ2-6 and V is TRBV12-5, with 11 bases aligning to TRBD1. After removal of 0 bases from V and 2 bases from J, the junction contained 3 bases not matched to a gene. This CDR3 spans 18 amino acids. CDR1 and CDR2 from the germline V gene are LGHNT and FRNRAP. CDR3: CASGLVLGQGAGANVLTF. CDR3 sequence (DNA): TGTGCTAGTGGTTTGGTATTGGGACAGGGGGCTGGGGCCAACGTCCTGACTTTC.

This clone was seen only a few times. The V call is TRBV29-1, the J call TRBJ1-2; the match to TRBD1 covers 11 bases. The CDR3 has 12 amino acids. Germline V lookup: CDR1 SQVTM, CDR2 ANQGSEA. The ends lost 4 bases at V and 7 bases at J; junction bases unmatched: 2. As DNA, the CDR3 is TGCAGCGTTGCCGGGACAGGGGGTGGCTACACCTTC. Translation: CSVAGTGGGYTF. Full variable domain (rest looked up from reference TRBV29-1 and TRBJ1-2): SAVISQKPSRDICQRGTSLTIQCQVDSQVTMMFWYRQQPGQSLTLIATANQGSEATYESGFVIDKFPISRPNLTFSTLTVSNMSPEDSSIYLCSVAGTGGGYTFGSGTRLTVV.

This chain joins TRBV5-1 and TRBJ2-2; D possibly corresponds to TRBD1 (5 bases). With 0 bases removed from V and 3 bases from J, the gap between germline ends came to 9 bases. CDR3 length equals 15 residues. Per germline, CDR1 SGHRS and CDR2 YFSETQ. The CDR3 nucleotides read TGCGCCAGCAGCTTGGGCCAGGGTTACACCGGGGAGCTGTTTTTT. This sequence encodes CASSLGQGYTGELFF.

This chain joins TRBV7-8 and TRBJ2-5, with D tentatively TRBD2 (6 bases). Germline lookup yields CDR1 SGHVS and CDR2 FQNEAQ. V was shortened by 5 bases and J by 3 bases, with 13 bases between the two germline ends. The CDR3 is 14 residues long. CDR3 sequence (DNA): TGTGCCAGCAGCCTCCGTGGAGGGAAAGAGACCCAGTACTTC. This sequence encodes CASSLRGGKETQYF.

The chain carries TRBV7-2 and TRBJ2-2; D call uncertain. V lost 2 bases, J lost 3 bases, and 7 bases lay in between. CDR3 length: 14 amino acids. Germline V CDR1 and CDR2: SGHTA, FQGNSA. The CDR3 coding sequence is TGTGCCAGCAGCTTATTTCAGGACACCGGGGAGCTGTTTTTT. Its protein product is CASSLFQDTGELFF.

This rearrangement joins TRBV28 to TRBJ1-5; maybe TRBD1 (5 bases). The V gene's germline CDR1 is MDHEN and CDR2 SYDVKM. Deletions cut 6 bases from V and 0 bases from J, with 21 bases between. The CDR3 length is 18 residues. DNA for the CDR3: TGTGCCAGCAGCCTCGTGAATCGACAGTCTTATAGCAATCAGCCCCAGCATTTT. It codes for CASSLVNRQSYSNQPQHF.

The V gene is TRBV9, the J gene TRBJ2-2; TRBD2 matches 7 bases. The J segment lost 2 bases and the V segment lost 10 bases, leaving 8 bases of the junction unmatched. Germline CDR1 is SGDLS and CDR2 is YYNGEE. The CDR3 extends over 14 amino acids. The DNA of the CDR3 is TGTGCCCCCCGCCGGGACTACAACACCGGGGAGCTGTTTTTT. Translating it yields CAPRRDYNTGELFF.

This clone was detected only once. DNA of the CDR3: TGCAGCGTACCCCCGACAGGGTGGGGTGGCTACACCTTC. It yields the protein CSVPPTGWGGYTF. This chain uses TRBV29-1 with TRBJ1-2, with TRBD1 identical over 7 bases. Germline CDR1 SQVTM, CDR2 ANQGSEA. With V trimmed by 6 bases and J by 7 bases, 11 bases remained unmatched. The CDR3 loop spans 13 amino acids. The whole variable domain, filled in from reference TRBV29-1 and TRBJ1-2, reads SAVISQKPSRDICQRGTSLTIQCQVDSQVTMMFWYRQQPGQSLTLIATANQGSEATYESGFVIDKFPISRPNLTFSTLTVSNMSPEDSSIYLCSVPPTGWGGYTFGSGTRLTVV.

This clone appeared a single time. The J gene is TRBJ2-7, the V gene TRBV7-3; the match to TRBD1 covers 7 bases. This CDR3 is built from 15 residues. Germline CDR1 reads SGHTA; CDR2 reads FQGTGA. Unmatched junction bases numbered 10, after V lost 5 bases and J lost 3 bases. The CDR3 here is CASSPQGNTGYEQYF. The CDR3 coding sequence is TGTGCCAGCAGCCCACAGGGGAATACTGGCTACGAGCAGTACTTC.

This chain uses TRBV10-3 with TRBJ1-5; D remains unclear. Germline V lookup: CDR1 ENHRY, CDR2 SYGVKD. CDR3 length equals 13 residues. Between the trimmed V and J ends, which lost 6 bases and 6 bases, there was a span of 12 bases. CDR3 DNA: TGTGCCATCAGAGAGGATCGCAGTCAGCCCCAGCATTTT. Translation gives CAIREDRSQPQHF.

The CDR3 reads CASSLYGGRGQPQHF. The DNA for the CDR3 is TGTGCCAGCAGTTTATATGGGGGGAGGGGTCAGCCCCAGCATTTT. The rearrangement joins TRBV27 to TRBJ1-5, with TRBD1 as a possible D gene (5 bases). Germline V gene lookup returns CDR1 MNHEY and CDR2 SMNVEV (reference sequence). Trimming left V 1 base short and J 6 bases short, with 13 bases between. The CDR3 consists of 15 residues.

This rearrangement joins TRBV29-1 to TRBJ1-2; D unclear. Looked up from germline, CDR1 is SQVTM and CDR2 is ANQGSEA. This CDR3 region has 11 residues. The V and J ends lost 0 bases and 5 bases respectively, with 4 bases between them. Here the CDR3 DNA reads TGCAGCGTTGAAGACAGATATGGCTACACCTTC. This codes for CSVEDRYGYTF.

The V call is TRBV4-3, the J call TRBJ2-3; the D gene is possibly TRBD1 (5 bases). The CDR3 runs 16 residues. V lost 0 bases to trimming and J lost 0 bases, with 10 bases between them. Germline V lookup: CDR1 LGHNA, CDR2 YSLEER. The CDR3 DNA sequence: TGCGCCAGCAGCCAAGACGACAGTACTAGCACAGATACGCAGTATTTT. This sequence encodes CASSQDDSTSTDTQYF.

The gene calls are TRBV6-6 and TRBJ1-1; 7 bases agree with TRBD1. The germline V gene encodes CDR1 MNHNY and CDR2 SVGAGI (reference sequence). The V and J ends lost 7 bases and 1 base, in that order; junction bases with no gene match: 6. CDR3 size: 14 residues. CDR3 in amino acids: CASIKSGGNTEAFF. The CDR3 coding sequence is TGTGCCAGCATTAAATCAGGGGGGAACACTGAAGCTTTCTTT.

The gene calls are TRBV5-1 and TRBJ2-7; 12 bases are shared with TRBD1. V shed 4 bases, J shed 2 bases, and the junction held 4 bases outside the gene matches. This CDR3 region has 15 residues. Germline CDR1 SGHRS, CDR2 YFSETQ. The CDR3 DNA reads TGCGCCAGCAGCGGGACAGGGGGCTCGGCCTACGAGCAGTACTTC. Translation gives CASSGTGGSAYEQYF.

The rearrangement joins TRBV11-2 to TRBJ2-7; TRBD1 is a possible D gene (6 bases). Germline V gene data show CDR1 as SGHAT and CDR2 as FQNNGV. The CDR3 has 14 residues. The V and J ends lost 6 bases and 3 bases respectively, with 15 bases between them. Written as DNA, the CDR3 is TGTGCCAGCAGTTTCCCGGGACACCTCTACGAGCAGTACTTC. Amino acids: CASSFPGHLYEQYF.

The gene calls are TRBV9 and TRBJ1-1, with a tentative D call TRBD1 (5 bases). The CDR3 sequence is 13 residues long. Germline V gives CDR1 SGDLS, CDR2 YYNGEE. Trimming shortened V by 1 base and J by 4 bases, and 8 bases separated the two germline ends. In DNA form, the CDR3 reads TGTGCCAGCAGCGTACAGGGTGTCACTGAAGCTTTCTTT. The encoded protein is CASSVQGVTEAFF.

The chain couples TRBV29-1 to TRBJ2-5; 8 bases are shared with TRBD1. The assigned J gene may be wrong: the sequence end matches TRBJ2-7 better. Germline V lookup: CDR1 SQVTM, CDR2 ANQGSEA. The CDR3 extends over 15 amino acids. This chain's CDR3 is CSVEGFRDRQYEQYF. The CDR3 DNA sequence: TGCAGCGTTGAAGGGTTCCGGGACAGGCAATACGAGCAGTACTTC.

The gene calls are TRBV5-1 and TRBJ1-3, with D possibly TRBD1 on 6 matching bases. This CDR3 comprises 16 residues. Trimming cost V 0 bases and J 3 bases, with 13 bases left between them. CDR1 is SGHRS and CDR2 is YFSETQ in the germline V gene. Written as DNA, the CDR3 is TGCGCCAGCAGCTTGGGCGCGGCAGGGGATGGAAACACCATATATTTT. Amino acids: CASSLGAAGDGNTIYF.

The chain recombines TRBV7-6 with TRBJ2-3, with D perhaps TRBD2 (7 bases). The CDR3 runs to 16 residues. Germline V lookup: CDR1 SGHVS, CDR2 FNYEAQ. V dropped 6 bases and J dropped 2 bases, with 18 bases sitting between them. CDR3 nucleotide sequence: TGTGCCAGCAGTTCTAGGGGGGGGCAACACACAGATACGCAGTATTTT. Protein sequence: CASSSRGGQHTDTQYF. The variable domain in full, completed from reference TRBV7-6 and TRBJ2-3, reads GAGVSQSPRYKVTKRGQDVALRCDPISGHVSLYWYRQALGQGPEFLTYFNYEAQQDKSGLPNDRFSAERPEGSISTLTIQRTEQRDSAMYRCASSSRGGQHTDTQYFGPGTRLTVL.

The V call is TRBV9, the J call TRBJ2-7; 8 nucleotides agree with TRBD2. This CDR3 has 13 amino acids. CDR1 and CDR2 (germline): SGDLS, YYNGEE. Germline trimming cut 0 bases from V and 6 bases from J; bases unmatched to any gene: 2. CDR3 sequence reads: CASSVGGRTEQYF. Written as DNA, the CDR3 is TGTGCCAGCAGCGTAGGCGGGAGGACCGAGCAGTACTTC.